Listed below are T cell receptor beta chains from one sample, sequenced in a study of blood T cell repertoires in COVID-19. Sequencing used immunoSEQ multiplex PCR; TCRdb keeps in-frame clones, though not all of them. The data show approximately 190,000 clones, under 85% seen once. Source material: peripheral blood. These receptors were obtained from a man aged 55 to 70 with active or convalescent COVID-19. The CDR3 runs from the conserved cysteine through the conserved F or W. A D gene is named only where the DNA matches it firmly. The size entry is marked missing in some rows and otherwise reads once, few, many or a size class.

J,V,size,D,DNA,CDR3
TRBJ2-3,TRBV6-5,NA,TRBD1,TGTGCCAGCAGTTACCGACAGGGGGGCACAGATACGCAGTATTTT,CASSYRQGGTDTQYF
TRBJ1-1,TRBV19,NA,NA,TGTGCCACCAGTGAAATCATAAACACTGAAGCTTTCTTT,CATSEIINTEAFF
TRBJ2-7,TRBV7-6,NA,NA,TGTGCCAGCAGCCACGACACCCGGGGAGGAAACGAGCAGTACTTC,CASSHDTRGGNEQYF
TRBJ2-7,TRBV13,NA,TRBD2,TGTGCCAGCAGCTTCCTAGCGGGAGTAAGGTACGAGCAGTACTTC,CASSFLAGVRYEQYF
TRBJ2-1,TRBV5-6,NA,NA,TGTGCCAGCAGCTTGGCCGGGGGAGGCATCGACAATGAGCAGTTCTTC,CASSLAGGGIDNEQFF
TRBJ1-1,TRBV19,NA,NA,TGTGCCAGTAGTGCGGACACTGAAGCTTTCTTT,CASSADTEAFF
TRBJ2-3,TRBV10-3,NA,TRBD1,TGTGCCATCATCCATATGGGCAGGGGGCTACATCCTCGGCCTAGCACAGATACGCAGTATTTT,CAIIHMGRGLHPRPSTDTQYF
TRBJ2-1,TRBV7-3,NA,NA,TGTGCCAGCGGGGCTACAGGAGCGGAGCAGTTCTTC,CASGATGAEQFF
TRBJ1-4,TRBV18,NA,NA,TGTGCCAGCTCACCTCCCGGGTTAACTAATGAAAAACTGTTTTTT,CASSPPGLTNEKLFF
TRBJ2-7,TRBV6-5,NA,NA,TGTGCCAGCAGTTACCCACGACAGAGCAGTTCCGAGCAGTACTTC,CASSYPRQSSSEQYF
TRBJ1-6,TRBV5-4,NA,NA,TGTGCCAGCAGCCCGGACAGTCCTTCACCCCTCCACTTT,CASSPDSPSPLHF
TRBJ2-2,TRBV5-1,NA,NA,TGCGCCAGCAGCTCTGGAAGGGCATCGGGAGAGACCGGGGAGCTGTTTTTT,CASSSGRASGETGELFF
TRBJ2-2,TRBV19,few,NA,TGTGCCAGTAGTGTCCGGAGGGGGGGCACCGGGGAGCTGTTTTTT,CASSVRRGGTGELFF
TRBJ1-6,TRBV7-2,NA,NA,TGTGCCAGCAGCTTAGGCCCCAGGGGCGACTATAATTCACCCCTCCACTTT,CASSLGPRGDYNSPLHF
TRBJ2-5,TRBV7-3,NA,NA,TGTGCCAGCAGCTTAAGGCCACAAGAGACCCAGTACTTC,CASSLRPQETQYF
TRBJ2-6,TRBV5-6,NA,TRBD1,TGTGCCAGCAGTACAGGGGTGGCTGGGGCCAACGTCCTGACTTTC,CASSTGVAGANVLTF
TRBJ2-7,TRBV5-1,many,TRBD1,TGCGCCAGCAGCTCTCTCCTGACAGGGGGTTCGGGAGAGCAGTACTTC,CASSSLLTGGSGEQYF
TRBJ1-4,TRBV15,NA,NA,TGTGCCACCAGCAGGGCCCTAGATGAGCCAGGGAAAGAAAAACTGTTTTTT,CATSRALDEPGKEKLFF
TRBJ1-2,TRBV19,NA,NA,TGTGCCAGTAGGTGGAGGGGCGGTAACTATGGCTACACCTTC,CASRWRGGNYGYTF
TRBJ2-4,TRBV6-2/TRBV6-3,NA,TRBD2,TGTGCCAGCAGTTACTCGATAGTAGCGGGAGCGCGAGGCAAAAACATTCAGTACTTC,CASSYSIVAGARGKNIQYF
TRBJ2-7,TRBV28,NA,TRBD2,TGTGCCAGCAGTTTAGGGGGTAGCGGGCTTTACGAGCAGTACTTC,CASSLGGSGLYEQYF
TRBJ2-7,TRBV6-6,few,TRBD2,TGTGCCAGCAGTTACTCTGGCGGGAGTAGAGAGCAGTACTTC,CASSYSGGSREQYF
TRBJ2-2,TRBV4-3,NA,TRBD1,TGCGCCAGCAGGAAAGGGACAGGGTCCGGGGAGCTGTTTTTT,CASRKGTGSGELFF
TRBJ1-4,TRBV6-6,NA,TRBD1,TGTGCCAGCAGTCGCCCCCGGACAGGGCGGGGTGAAAAACTGTTTTTT,CASSRPRTGRGEKLFF
TRBJ2-1,TRBV5-6,NA,TRBD1,TGTGCCAGCAGCCTAGACAGGGGCAATGAGCAGTTCTTC,CASSLDRGNEQFF
TRBJ1-3,TRBV19,NA,NA,TGTGCCAGTAATCCAGGTCCCAGCTCTGGAAACACCATATATTTT,CASNPGPSSGNTIYF